The present entry profiles one T cell receptor (beta chain) with its context. This sample was included in a study of cytomegalovirus exposure and HLA in healthy donors. About the research overall: The use of the same platform for the roughly 130 validation repertoires and the roughly 700 first-cohort repertoires was reported by a later analysis.

The germline V gene has CDR1 SGHRS and CDR2 YFSETQ. This CDR3 spans 14 amino acids. The V gene end was trimmed by 4 bases and the J gene end by 3 bases; junction bases not matched to a gene: 7. The method was immunoSEQ multiplex PCR; TCRdb's version includes in-frame clones alone and lacks a portion of them. The data hold about 250,000 clones, with roughly 87% observed a single time. The sample consisted of PBMCs. The chain carries TRBV5-1 and TRBJ2-7, with TRBD1 identical over 7 bases. The sequence came from a young man in good health and CMV-seropositive. CDR3 coding DNA: TGCGCCAGCAGCGTGGGGGACAGTCACTACGAGCAGTACTTC. As protein: CASSVGDSHYEQYF.